This T cell receptor (beta chain) appears in the sequencing data of a study of T cells in Graves' hyperthyroidism and ophthalmopathy. Across the study: Before any treatment, at initial diagnosis, peripheral blood was collected.

Germline CDR1 LGHDT, CDR2 YNNKEL (reference sequence). CDR3 length equals 14 residues. The J segment lost 7 bases and the V segment lost 7 bases, leaving 13 bases of the junction unmatched. Used for diagnoses were clinical symptoms, serum thyroxine and TRAb, thyroid ultrasound and orbital computed tomography. This clonotype has just a few counts. Authors of the study amplified TCR beta CDR3 regions from RNA transcripts. A first-round RT-PCR of the TCR CDR3 used the HTBI primer set. MiXCR, applied by TCRdb to the multiplex PCR reads, yields one record per CDR3 protein. The data hold around 190,000 distinct CDR3 sequences, with approximately 16% observed a single time.

V gene TRBV3-1 combines with J gene TRBJ2-7, with TRBD2 matching 7 bases. Sequencing was done on a sample of blood. The TCR sequence derives from a woman aged 45-59 years with Graves' hyperthyroidism. In nucleotides, the CDR3 is TGTGCCAGCACACAAAGGGAGGGAGTCGGAGAGCAGTACTTC. It specifies CASTQREGVGEQYF.